This TCR beta chain comes out of a study of cytomegalovirus exposure and HLA in healthy donors (dated by TCRdb to about 2017). General notes on the study: According to a later analysis, the 120 or so validation repertoires were produced on the same platform as the 666 repertoires of the first cohort. Besides the first cohort of approximately 710 subjects, a separate validation cohort made up of roughly 120 different subjects was used. High-throughput TCR immunosequencing, statistical association of individual TCRs with disease status, and machine learning were combined to predict cytomegalovirus infection status. The study aimed to test whether cataloging public T cell receptors could reveal signatures of past pathogen exposure. The investigation overall reported the following: The classifier was reported to diagnose cytomegalovirus status with high specificity and sensitivity in both the original and validation cohorts. The authors suggested that the approach could potentially be extended to other disease states and immunological phenotypes. In the study, some 180 TCR beta chains were listed as associated with cytomegalovirus. All 120 repertoires were used to score co-occurrence in the validation cohort in a later analysis, because that analysis had no HLA typing for the cohort. Of the cluster scores, 85% to 95% were above 0 in a later analysis, which found that TCRs clustered in the first cohort also tended to co-occur in the 95 to 150 validation repertoires. Across donors, most TCR sequences were observed very rarely, whereas some public TCRs were present in many individuals. In vitro tests confirmed that a few of the cytomegalovirus-associated TCR beta chains recognize cytomegalovirus antigens.

Preparation of the library involved the immunoSEQ multiplex PCR assay. In the source study's methods: A statistical classification framework was built to diagnose cytomegalovirus status from the catalog of TCR beta chain sequences. Not all clones reach the TCRdb copy of this immuneACCESS table, which keeps in-frame sequences only. Checked studies attribute under half of the gap to unresolved V genes and leave the rest unexplained. Clonal size and the V and J genes are those of that table, whereas D and trimming came from the DNA. In this sample the table shows 160,000 or so clones, 70% to 90% of which occur a single time. The ten biggest clones cover 2.5% to 3.5% of the sample. The CDR3 sequence holds 17 residues, the cysteine and phenylalanine included. The entry retains the CDR3 DNA only, 51 bases that are in frame from base 1. At the junction V is shortened by 3 bases and J by 1 base, with 19 bases in between. Sequences KGHSH (CDR1) and LQKENI (CDR2) are obtained from the germline V gene.

To note about this clone: The antigen it binds to is not known. There are no base qualities to consult, and no much larger clone falls within one base.

Separate from the roughly 650-subject first cohort, the validation cohort of more than 90 subjects was the group to which the donors belonged. The sequence derives from a young man in good health and CMV-seronegative. The sample was PBMCs. This sequence uses TRBV18 and TRBJ2-7; the D gene is perhaps TRBD2, on 7 matching bases. The CDR3 loop reads CASSPQGPSGLSYEQYF. The bases read TGTGCCAGCTCACCCCAGGGGCCTAGCGGACTTTCCTACGAGCAGTACTTC.